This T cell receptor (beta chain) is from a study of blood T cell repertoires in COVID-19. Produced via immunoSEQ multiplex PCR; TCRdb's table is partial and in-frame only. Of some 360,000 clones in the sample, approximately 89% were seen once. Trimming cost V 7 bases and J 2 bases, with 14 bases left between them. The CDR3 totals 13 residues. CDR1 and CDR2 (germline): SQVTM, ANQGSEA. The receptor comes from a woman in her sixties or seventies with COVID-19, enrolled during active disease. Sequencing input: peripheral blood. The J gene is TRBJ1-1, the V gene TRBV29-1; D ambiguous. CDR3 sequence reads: CSADDRGNTEAFF. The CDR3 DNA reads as TGCAGCGCCGACGACCGGGGAAACACTGAAGCTTTCTTT.